This is a list of T cell receptor beta chains from one sample in a study of lymphopenia after photon versus proton radiotherapy. TCRdb keeps only in-frame clones here, not all; method: immunoSEQ multiplex PCR. This sample has over 20,000 clones, with around 88% found just once. The source was peripheral blood, collected from a patient treated with proton-based radiotherapy. The receptor set was obtained from a man at least 80 years old with esophageal cancer. Each CDR3 is given with its conserved first and last residue. Each record gives: V gene, J gene, D gene, clone size, CDR3 DNA, CDR3 protein. D genes are given only for firm matches. Size is stated for part of the rows, as once, few or many counts, or as a class when the clone is expanded.

TRBV15	TRBJ2-5	-	-	TGTGCCACCAGCAGAGTCCTAGCCGAGACCCAGTACTTC	CATSRVLAETQYF
TRBV5-1	TRBJ2-1	TRBD1	-	TGCGCCAGCAGCCGGTACGGGATCCTCCGGGACAGGGAAGCAATTGAGCAGTTCTTC	CASSRYGILRDREAIEQFF
TRBV7-9	TRBJ1-1	TRBD1	-	TGTGCCAGCAGCCGTAGGACAGGGCCCATGAACACTGAAGCTTTCTTT	CASSRRTGPMNTEAFF
TRBV5-1	TRBJ1-1	-	-	TGCGCCAGCAGCTTGCTACAGAACACTGAAGCTTTCTTT	CASSLLQNTEAFF
TRBV14	TRBJ2-1	-	-	TGTGCCAGCAGCCAAGGGGGAGCAAATGAGCAGTTCTTC	CASSQGGANEQFF
TRBV7-9	TRBJ2-5	TRBD1	-	TGTGCCAGCAGCCCAAGGACAGGGGGCGTAGAGACCCAGTACTTC	CASSPRTGGVETQYF
TRBV18	TRBJ2-1	-	-	TGTGCCAGCTCACCCACAGTGAACACCTACAATGAGCAGTTCTTC	CASSPTVNTYNEQFF
TRBV25-1	TRBJ2-3	-	-	TGTGCCAGCAGTGAAGGACGGCGGCTAAGCACAGATACGCAGTATTTT	CASSEGRRLSTDTQYF
TRBV4-2	TRBJ2-1	-	-	TGTGCCAGCAGCCAAGACCTTTGGCAGGCATCATACAATGAGCAGTTCTTC	CASSQDLWQASYNEQFF
TRBV19	TRBJ2-3	-	-	TGTGCCAGTACAGTGGCAGATACGCAGTATTTT	CASTVADTQYF
TRBV11-2	TRBJ1-4	-	-	TGTGCCAGCAGCTTATCCCGGGGGAATGAAAAACTGTTTTTT	CASSLSRGNEKLFF
TRBV7-2	TRBJ2-3	TRBD2	-	TGTGCCAGCAGCTTCGGGGGGAGGGTTGCAGATACGCAGTATTTT	CASSFGGRVADTQYF
TRBV13	TRBJ1-3	-	-	TGTGCCAGCAGCTCCCGACCCTGGGCCGGCCTGGGAAACACCATATATTTT	CASSSRPWAGLGNTIYF
TRBV19	TRBJ2-1	-	-	TGTGCCAGTAGTATCAAGCCATATCCCCATGAGCAGTTCTTC	CASSIKPYPHEQFF
TRBV4-3	TRBJ2-1	TRBD2	-	TGCGCCAGCAGCCAAGATCTTAGCGGGAGGATGAATGAGCAGTTCTTC	CASSQDLSGRMNEQFF
TRBV15	TRBJ1-6	-	-	TGTGCCACCAGCAGAGATTGGGGAGACTCACCCCTCCACTTT	CATSRDWGDSPLHF
TRBV9	TRBJ2-3	TRBD2	-	TGTGCCAGCAGCGAGAGTCGACTAGCGGAAGCAGATACGCAGTATTTT	CASSESRLAEADTQYF
TRBV2	TRBJ1-1	TRBD1	-	TGTGCCAGCAGCGACCCGACAGGGAGGCCTGAAGCTTTCTTT	CASSDPTGRPEAFF
TRBV6-4	TRBJ2-1	-	-	TGTGCCAGCAGTGACCGTCGCTTGTACAATGAGCAGTTCTTC	CASSDRRLYNEQFF
TRBV5-1	TRBJ1-4	-	-	TGCGCCAGCAGGCAGGGGACGACTAATGAAAAACTGTTTTTT	CASRQGTTNEKLFF
TRBV11-2	TRBJ2-7	-	once	TGTGCCAGCAGCTCCCCAGTCTCCTACGAGCAGTACTTC	CASSSPVSYEQYF
TRBV11-2	TRBJ2-3	-	-	TGTGCCAGCAGCCCCAATCCCGTAGATACGCAGTATTTT	CASSPNPVDTQYF
TRBV6-5	TRBJ1-1	-	-	TGTGCCAGCAGAGGATGGTTGAACACTGAAGCTTTCTTT	CASRGWLNTEAFF
TRBV4-3	TRBJ1-4	TRBD1	-	TGCGCCAGCAGCCGTTCCGGGACAGAAGAAAAACTGTTTTTT	CASSRSGTEEKLFF
TRBV9	TRBJ2-7	-	-	TGTGCCAGCAGCGTAGCTGCACAGGGAGCCCCCTACGAGCAGTACTTC	CASSVAAQGAPYEQYF
TRBV5-1	TRBJ1-2	TRBD1	-	TGCGCCAGCAGCAGAGGATTGGGGACAGGGGGCAACTATGGCTACACCTTC	CASSRGLGTGGNYGYTF
TRBV7-2	TRBJ2-1	-	-	TGTGCCAGCAGCACGGACGGGAGCTCCTACAATGAGCAGTTCTTC	CASSTDGSSYNEQFF
TRBV15	TRBJ2-2	TRBD1	-	TGTGCCACCAGCAGATGGACAGGGAACACCGGGGAGCTGTTTTTT	CATSRWTGNTGELFF
TRBV5-1	TRBJ1-2	TRBD1	-	TGCGCCAGCAGCGCAGGACAGGAAAGGTACGGCTACACCTTC	CASSAGQERYGYTF
TRBV18	TRBJ2-5	TRBD1	-	TGTGCCAGCTCACCAGAACAGGGGTACCAAGAGACCCAGTACTTC	CASSPEQGYQETQYF
TRBV19	TRBJ2-5	-	few	TGTGCCAGTGAGGGGGATGGGACGGAGACCCAGTACTTC	CASEGDGTETQYF
TRBV29-1	TRBJ2-1	TRBD2	-	TGCAGCGTTGATGGTTTGGTAGCGGGGGGGCTCCGCTACAATGAGCAGTTCTTC	CSVDGLVAGGLRYNEQFF
TRBV12-5	TRBJ2-1	-	-	TGTGCTAGTGGTTTGAATTCCGAGGACTACAATGAGCAGTTCTTC	CASGLNSEDYNEQFF
TRBV19	TRBJ2-7	-	-	TGTGCCAGTAGTCTACAGGGTCCCTACGAGCAGTACTTC	CASSLQGPYEQYF
TRBV7-6	TRBJ2-1	TRBD1	-	TGTGCCAGCAGCCAGGACAGGAGAGTCTACAATGAGCAGTTCTTC	CASSQDRRVYNEQFF